This T cell receptor beta chain came from a study of human T cells and chemical hapten exposure. General study findings and limits: DPC sensitization produced no change in TCRs with frequency above 1 in 1000.

Sample time point: healthy volunteer bleed at 6 weeks. Unfractionated whole blood served as the source for total RNA extraction. Individual cDNA molecules received unique molecular identifiers in the library. In the study's own analysis: Samples ranged from roughly 23,224 to 690,600 TCRs, with a median of approximately 96,000. TCRdb redid the calling of the RACE reads with MiXCR, one entry per CDR3 protein. In this record, the V and J calls reflect TCRdb's handling and not the investigators' own analysis. The table includes under 45,000 distinct CDR3 sequences, 5.5% detected once. Germline CDR1 reads SQVTM; CDR2 reads ANQGSEA. The CDR3 extends over 14 amino acids. V shed 3 bases, J shed 3 bases, and the junction held 3 bases outside the gene matches. This clonotype was observed many times. Its antigen is unidentified.

Input material: whole blood. This receptor was obtained from a human donor in good health. Some clones in this sample may be carry-over from other donors' samples. This rearrangement joins TRBV29-1 to TRBJ1-1; 11 bases are a match to TRBD1. CDR3 in DNA: TGCAGCGTTGAGGGACAGGGGGGAGACACTGAAGCTTTCTTT. It specifies CSVEGQGGDTEAFF.